The 18 T cell receptor beta chains presented below share a single source sample, sequenced in a study of CD8+ T cells in alopecia areata. Indicated treatment: oral pan-JAK inhibitor, 5-10 mg twice daily. RNA was isolated and reverse transcribed to cDNA, the sequencing template. Profiling relied on immunoSEQ multiplex PCR, and the TCRdb table lists in-frame clones only, not all of them. The profile covers more than 200,000 clones, with 64% appearing a single time and 4.2% taken by the ten largest. Source: CD4+ T cells sorted from blood, taken at week 4, from a patient treated with tofacitinib. These receptors originate from a human donor with alopecia areata.

The chain is built from TRBV27 and TRBJ1-2; no reliable D call. The germline V gene has CDR1 MNHEY and CDR2 SMNVEV (reference sequence). This CDR3 comprises 13 residues. V was pared by 7 bases and J by 3 bases, with 12 bases between. The CDR3 protein is CASKALGYYGYTF. CDR3 sequence (DNA): TGTGCCAGCAAGGCGCTCGGGTACTATGGCTACACCTTC.

The chain uses TRBV15 and TRBJ1-2; D is unclear. The germline V gene has CDR1 LNHNV and CDR2 YYDKDF (reference sequence). The V gene lost 8 bases and the J gene lost 7 bases, with 20 bases spanning the gap. The CDR3 totals 14 residues. The CDR3 sequence: CATSQVSGGSGYTF. CDR3 nucleotide sequence: TGTGCCACCTCCCAAGTGTCAGGAGGGTCTGGCTACACCTTC.

This clone was detected only a few times. The chain uses TRBV4-1 and TRBJ2-5; 10 bases align to TRBD2. CDR3 length equals 16 residues. J lost 4 bases, V lost 0 bases, and 5 bases had no gene match. The germline gives CDR1 MGHRA, CDR2 YSYEKL. DNA for the CDR3: TGCGCCAGCAGCCAAGATCTCACTAGCGGGGTAGAGACCCAGTACTTC. This gives the protein CASSQDLTSGVETQYF.

The V gene is TRBV27, the J gene TRBJ2-3; D remains unclear. Germline CDR1 and CDR2: MNHEY and SMNVEV (reference sequence). This CDR3 spans 13 amino acids. V lost 6 bases and J 8 bases, leaving 15 bases between the germline ends. CDR3 sequence: CASSLEAGGTQYF. The CDR3 bases are TGTGCCAGCAGCTTAGAAGCCGGCGGTACGCAGTATTTT.

The chain has TRBV10-3 and TRBJ2-5, with 10 bases fitting TRBD1. Per germline, CDR1 ENHRY and CDR2 SYGVKD. This CDR3 has 13 residues. Trimming removed 7 bases from V and 5 bases from J; junction bases left unmatched: 4. CDR3 in amino acids: CAIMGTGEETQYF. DNA of the CDR3: TGTGCCATCATGGGGACAGGGGAGGAGACCCAGTACTTC.

The rearrangement links TRBV7-2 to TRBJ1-6; 8 bases line up with TRBD1. The germline V gene encodes CDR1 SGHTA and CDR2 FQGNSA. The length of the CDR3 is 15 residues. The V gene end was trimmed by 5 bases and the J gene end by 7 bases; junction bases not matched to a gene: 7. The CDR3 loop reads CASSILQGVNSPLHF. The CDR3 nucleotides are TGTGCCAGCAGCATATTACAGGGGGTAAATTCACCCCTCCACTTT.

The gene calls are TRBV29-1 and TRBJ2-3; D is uncertain. Per the germline V gene, CDR1 is SQVTM and CDR2 is ANQGSEA. The CDR3 covers 12 residues. Trimming removed 4 bases from V and 9 bases from J, with 14 bases in between. The CDR3 is CSVGMESGTQYF. Written as DNA, the CDR3 is TGCAGCGTTGGGATGGAGTCGGGCACGCAGTATTTT.

In its sample, this clone was seen a few times. This rearrangement joins TRBV29-1 to TRBJ1-1; D is perhaps TRBD1 (5 bases). Germline V CDR1 and CDR2: SQVTM, ANQGSEA. CDR3 length: 12 residues. Between the trimmed V and J ends, which lost 5 bases and 2 bases, there was a span of 9 bases. The CDR3 region has the DNA TGCAGCGTTTCGACAGCCAACACTGAAGCTTTCTTT. Its protein is CSVSTANTEAFF.

The V gene is TRBV2, the J gene TRBJ2-1, with 7 bases lining up with TRBD1. V lost 6 bases and J lost 9; bases outside the gene matches: 11. This CDR3 has 14 residues. The germline V gene encodes CDR1 SNHLY and CDR2 FYNNEI. CDR3 coding DNA: TGTGCCAGCAGACCACAGGGGTCCTGGGGTGAGCAGTTCTTC. Translation gives CASRPQGSWGEQFF.

The gene calls are TRBV18 and TRBJ1-5; weak D call: TRBD1 (5 bases). V lost 4 bases, J lost 4 bases, and 11 bases lay in between. The CDR3 totals 14 residues. CDR1 is KGHSH and CDR2 is LQKENI in the germline V gene. The CDR3 protein is CASSLITGNQPQHF. The CDR3 DNA is TGTGCCAGCTCACTTATTACAGGTAATCAGCCCCAGCATTTT. Full variable domain (missing parts from reference TRBV18 and TRBJ1-5): NAGVMQNPRHLVRRRGQEARLRCSPMKGHSHVYWYRQLPEEGLKFMVYLQKENIIDESGMPKERFSAEFPKEGPSILRIQQVVRGDSAAYFCASSLITGNQPQHFGDGTRLSIL.

The chain has TRBV10-3 and TRBJ1-2; TRBD1 aligns across 8 bases. CDR1 ENHRY and CDR2 SYGVKD come from the germline V gene. The CDR3 loop spans 16 amino acids. V lost 3 bases and J lost 4; bases outside the gene matches: 10. DNA of the CDR3: TGTGCCATCAGTGAATCCGGGACAGGACAAATCTATGGCTACACCTTC. Its translation: CAISESGTGQIYGYTF.

This chain joins TRBV4-2 and TRBJ1-5; weak D call: TRBD1 (5 bases). The CDR3 runs to 14 residues. Trimming pared 0 bases from V and 4 bases from J, leaving 7 bases between. Germline values: CDR1 LGHNA, CDR2 YNFKEQ. The CDR3 DNA reads TGTGCCAGCAGCCAAGAGGGGGGGAATCAGCCCCAGCATTTT. The encoded protein is CASSQEGGNQPQHF.

The J gene is TRBJ1-5, the V gene TRBV2; the match to TRBD1 covers 7 bases. The ends lost 2 bases at V and 6 bases at J; junction bases unmatched: 7. Per germline, CDR1 SNHLY and CDR2 FYNNEI. The CDR3 sequence is 15 residues long. The CDR3 sequence is CASSERAGGTQPQHF. CDR3 in DNA: TGTGCCAGCAGTGAAAGGGCAGGGGGTACTCAGCCCCAGCATTTT.

V and J are TRBV29-1 and TRBJ1-1; D gene unclear. Trimming took 6 bases from V and 4 from J, leaving 3 bases between them. This CDR3 is 9 amino acids long. CDR1 and CDR2 from the germline V gene are SQVTM and ANQGSEA. The CDR3 loop reads CSVGTEAFF. The CDR3 region has the DNA TGCAGCGTCGGCACTGAAGCTTTCTTT.

The chain's CDR3 is CASSVGGISGVYEQYF. CDR3 sequence (DNA): TGTGCCAGCAGCGTAGGTGGAATTAGCGGGGTCTACGAGCAGTACTTC. The chain links TRBV9 to TRBJ2-7, with 8 positions matching TRBD2. CDR1 is SGDLS and CDR2 is YYNGEE in the germline V gene. Germline trimming cut 0 bases from V and 3 bases from J; bases unmatched to any gene: 8. The CDR3 is made up of 16 amino acids. Looking up the rest from reference TRBV9 and TRBJ2-7 gives the full variable domain: DSGVTQTPKHLITATGQRVTLRCSPRSGDLSVYWYQQSLDQGLQFLIQYYNGEERAKGNILERFSAQQFPDLHSELNLSSLELGDSALYFCASSVGGISGVYEQYFGPGTRLTVT.

This clone has only one observation. This chain uses TRBV11-1 with TRBJ2-2; possibly TRBD2 for D (6 bases). The CDR3 consists of 16 residues. Germline CDR1 and CDR2: SGHAT and FQDESV (reference sequence). Trimming removed 1 base at V and 7 bases at J, with 16 bases between. CDR3 in DNA: TGTGCCAGCAGCTTAGGAGCCCTTCAGGGAGGCGGGGAGCTGTTTTTT. Translated, it gives CASSLGALQGGGELFF.

This chain uses TRBV19 with TRBJ1-5; D unresolved. The germline CDR1 and CDR2 sequences are LNHDA and SQIVND (reference sequence). CDR3 length: 13 residues. Trimming left V 4 bases short and J 6 bases short, with 10 bases between. The CDR3 region is CASSKLTAQPQHF. The CDR3 DNA sequence: TGTGCCAGTAGTAAGCTCACGGCTCAGCCCCAGCATTTT.

The chain has TRBV7-9 and TRBJ1-1; D is possibly TRBD1 (5 bases). The length of the CDR3 is 13 residues. CDR1 and CDR2 (germline): SEHNR, FQNEAQ (reference sequence). V lost 10 bases and J lost 1, with 13 bases in between. CDR3 nucleotides: TGTGCCAAAGAACAGGTGGCGAACACTGAAGCTTTCTTT. Translated: CAKEQVANTEAFF.